This is a list of T cell receptor beta chains from one sample in a study of blood T cell repertoires in COVID-19. Some clones are missing from TCRdb's copy, which holds only in-frame ones; the method was immunoSEQ multiplex PCR. The table includes 250,000 to 300,000 clones, 65% to 90% detected once. The sample consisted of PBMCs or T cells enriched from blood (not recorded which). These TCRs come from a man aged 18 to 30 who had recovered from COVID-19. Each CDR3 is given with its conserved first and last residue. D genes are given only for firm matches. The listing skips clone size in some rows; elsewhere it reads once, few, many or a size class.

D: .
J: TRBJ1-2
V: TRBV19
size: .
DNA: TGTGCCAGTAGTATATCAGCGGGCCTTAGCTATGGCTACACCTTC
CDR3: CASSISAGLSYGYTF

D: TRBD2
J: TRBJ2-7
V: TRBV4-1
size: .
DNA: TGCGCCAGCAGCCAACTAGCGGGAGTGTACTACGAGCAGTACTTC
CDR3: CASSQLAGVYYEQYF

D: .
J: TRBJ2-1
V: TRBV27
size: .
DNA: TGTGCCAGTCGAGGGGGGGCCGCTTCCTACAATGAGCAGTTCTTC
CDR3: CASRGGAASYNEQFF

D: .
J: TRBJ1-1
V: TRBV7-9
size: .
DNA: TGTGCCAGCAGCCCGACAGTCCTGAACACTGAAGCTTTCTTT
CDR3: CASSPTVLNTEAFF

D: .
J: TRBJ2-2
V: TRBV2
size: .
DNA: TGTGCCAGCATGAGGCAGGGCACGAACACCGGGGAGCTGTTTTTT
CDR3: CASMRQGTNTGELFF

D: .
J: TRBJ1-5
V: TRBV18
size: .
DNA: TGTGCCAGCTCACCCGAGCCTAGGAATCAGCCCCAGCATTTT
CDR3: CASSPEPRNQPQHF

D: .
J: TRBJ2-7
V: TRBV11-2
size: .
DNA: TGTGCCAGCAGCATCCTCTCCTACGAGCAGTACTTC
CDR3: CASSILSYEQYF

D: .
J: TRBJ1-4
V: TRBV25-1
size: .
DNA: TGTGCCAGCAGTGAAGGACAGTTTGCAACTAATGAAAAACTGTTTTTT
CDR3: CASSEGQFATNEKLFF

D: TRBD2
J: TRBJ2-1
V: TRBV7-9
size: once
DNA: TGTGCCAGCAGCTTACCCCTTAAGCGGGGGAGCTCCTACAATGAGCAGTTCTTC
CDR3: CASSLPLKRGSSYNEQFF

D: TRBD2
J: TRBJ2-3
V: TRBV11-3
size: .
DNA: TGTGCCAGCAGCTTAGGCGGGAGGGCCCCAGATACGCAGTATTTT
CDR3: CASSLGGRAPDTQYF

D: TRBD1
J: TRBJ1-1
V: TRBV30
size: .
DNA: TGTGCCTGGAGTGGACAGGGTAGCACTGAAGCTTTCTTT
CDR3: CAWSGQGSTEAFF

D: .
J: TRBJ2-1
V: TRBV5-1
size: .
DNA: TGCGCCAGCAGCTTGGTACAGACCCTTGGCTCCTACAATGAGCAGTTCTTC
CDR3: CASSLVQTLGSYNEQFF

D: TRBD2
J: TRBJ2-7
V: TRBV13
size: .
DNA: TGTGCCAGCAGATCCTGGACTAGCGCATATTCCTACGAGCAGTACTTC
CDR3: CASRSWTSAYSYEQYF

D: .
J: TRBJ1-5
V: TRBV24-1
size: .
DNA: TGTGCCACCAGTGTCGGGACACTCAATCAGCCCCAGCATTTT
CDR3: CATSVGTLNQPQHF

D: .
J: TRBJ2-5
V: TRBV9
size: .
DNA: TGTGCCAGCAGCGTCCCCTCACTAGGAGAGACCCAGTACTTC
CDR3: CASSVPSLGETQYF

D: TRBD2
J: TRBJ2-3
V: TRBV7-8
size: .
DNA: TGTGCCAGCAGCAGCCGGACTAGCGGGAGGGCCAAAGATACGCAGTATTTT
CDR3: CASSSRTSGRAKDTQYF

D: .
J: TRBJ2-2
V: TRBV5-1
size: .
DNA: TGCGCCAGCAGCTTGGAAGGGGCCGGCACCGGGGAGCTGTTTTTT
CDR3: CASSLEGAGTGELFF

D: .
J: TRBJ2-7
V: TRBV7-6
size: few
DNA: TGTGCCAGCAGCCCCGGGGGTCGTGCCTACGAGCAGTACTTC
CDR3: CASSPGGRAYEQYF

D: TRBD1
J: TRBJ2-7
V: TRBV5-1
size: few
DNA: TGCGCCAGCAGCATGACAGGGAGAGTCTACGAGCAGTACTTC
CDR3: CASSMTGRVYEQYF

D: .
J: TRBJ2-1
V: TRBV4-1
size: .
DNA: TGCGCCAGCAGCCAAGTTTCCATGGGGCTCGCCCCGCAATTACGGTTCTTC
CDR3: CASSQVSMGLAPQLRFF

D: TRBD1
J: TRBJ1-3
V: TRBV23-1
size: .
DNA: TGCGCCAGCAGTCAATCGTCATCACAGGGGGCAACCTGCTCTGGAAACACCATATATTTT
CDR3: CASSQSSSQGATCSGNTIYF

D: TRBD1
J: TRBJ2-7
V: TRBV5-1
size: .
DNA: TGCGCCAGCAGCGCCCGGGACAGGGGAGGTTTAGTCTACGAGCAGTACTTC
CDR3: CASSARDRGGLVYEQYF

D: TRBD2
J: TRBJ2-7
V: TRBV19
size: .
DNA: TGTGCCAGTCATACTAGCGGGGTCCCCTACGAGCAGTACTTC
CDR3: CASHTSGVPYEQYF

D: .
J: TRBJ1-6
V: TRBV10-3
size: .
DNA: TGTGCCATCAGTGAGTTAAATTCACCCCTCCACTTT
CDR3: CAISELNSPLHF

D: .
J: TRBJ2-7
V: TRBV3-1/TRBV3-2
size: .
DNA: TGTGCCAGCAGCCAAGATCCCAGTACAGGGCGCGAGCAGTACTTC
CDR3: CASSQDPSTGREQYF

D: TRBD1
J: TRBJ1-5
V: TRBV28
size: .
DNA: TGTGCCAGCAGCGCTTATGGGACAGTGGATTGGCAGCCCCAGCATTTT
CDR3: CASSAYGTVDWQPQHF

D: .
J: TRBJ1-3
V: TRBV5-1
size: .
DNA: TGCGCCAGCAGCCCCGGAGCTTTATCTGGAAACACCATATATTTT
CDR3: CASSPGALSGNTIYF

D: .
J: TRBJ1-5
V: TRBV2
size: .
DNA: TGTGCCAGCAGTGCTTGGACAACCCAGCCCCAGCATTTT
CDR3: CASSAWTTQPQHF

D: TRBD1
J: TRBJ2-5
V: TRBV5-1
size: .
DNA: TGCGCCAGCAGCTGGGGGACAGGGGGCTTAGAGACCCAGTACTTC
CDR3: CASSWGTGGLETQYF

D: .
J: TRBJ1-2
V: TRBV5-6
size: .
DNA: TGTGCCAGCAGCTTAATAGGGACAAACTATGGCTACACCTTC
CDR3: CASSLIGTNYGYTF

D: .
J: TRBJ2-4
V: TRBV7-9
size: .
DNA: TGTGCCAGCAGCTTAAATAGCGACCCGAACATTCAGTACTTC
CDR3: CASSLNSDPNIQYF

D: .
J: TRBJ2-2
V: TRBV7-9
size: once
DNA: TGTGCCTTCAATAGCCCGCGGGCCGGGGAGCTGTTTTTT
CDR3: CAFNSPRAGELFF